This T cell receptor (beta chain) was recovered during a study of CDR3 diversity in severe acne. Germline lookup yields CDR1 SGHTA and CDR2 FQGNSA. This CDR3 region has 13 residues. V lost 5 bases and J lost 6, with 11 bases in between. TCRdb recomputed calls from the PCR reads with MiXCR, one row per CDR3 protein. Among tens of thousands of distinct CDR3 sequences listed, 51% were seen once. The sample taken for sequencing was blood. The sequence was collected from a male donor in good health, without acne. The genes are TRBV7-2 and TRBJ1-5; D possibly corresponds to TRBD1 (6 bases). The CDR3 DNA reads TGTGCCAGCAGCATAAACAGGGTTCAGCCCCAGCATTTT. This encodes CASSINRVQPQHF.